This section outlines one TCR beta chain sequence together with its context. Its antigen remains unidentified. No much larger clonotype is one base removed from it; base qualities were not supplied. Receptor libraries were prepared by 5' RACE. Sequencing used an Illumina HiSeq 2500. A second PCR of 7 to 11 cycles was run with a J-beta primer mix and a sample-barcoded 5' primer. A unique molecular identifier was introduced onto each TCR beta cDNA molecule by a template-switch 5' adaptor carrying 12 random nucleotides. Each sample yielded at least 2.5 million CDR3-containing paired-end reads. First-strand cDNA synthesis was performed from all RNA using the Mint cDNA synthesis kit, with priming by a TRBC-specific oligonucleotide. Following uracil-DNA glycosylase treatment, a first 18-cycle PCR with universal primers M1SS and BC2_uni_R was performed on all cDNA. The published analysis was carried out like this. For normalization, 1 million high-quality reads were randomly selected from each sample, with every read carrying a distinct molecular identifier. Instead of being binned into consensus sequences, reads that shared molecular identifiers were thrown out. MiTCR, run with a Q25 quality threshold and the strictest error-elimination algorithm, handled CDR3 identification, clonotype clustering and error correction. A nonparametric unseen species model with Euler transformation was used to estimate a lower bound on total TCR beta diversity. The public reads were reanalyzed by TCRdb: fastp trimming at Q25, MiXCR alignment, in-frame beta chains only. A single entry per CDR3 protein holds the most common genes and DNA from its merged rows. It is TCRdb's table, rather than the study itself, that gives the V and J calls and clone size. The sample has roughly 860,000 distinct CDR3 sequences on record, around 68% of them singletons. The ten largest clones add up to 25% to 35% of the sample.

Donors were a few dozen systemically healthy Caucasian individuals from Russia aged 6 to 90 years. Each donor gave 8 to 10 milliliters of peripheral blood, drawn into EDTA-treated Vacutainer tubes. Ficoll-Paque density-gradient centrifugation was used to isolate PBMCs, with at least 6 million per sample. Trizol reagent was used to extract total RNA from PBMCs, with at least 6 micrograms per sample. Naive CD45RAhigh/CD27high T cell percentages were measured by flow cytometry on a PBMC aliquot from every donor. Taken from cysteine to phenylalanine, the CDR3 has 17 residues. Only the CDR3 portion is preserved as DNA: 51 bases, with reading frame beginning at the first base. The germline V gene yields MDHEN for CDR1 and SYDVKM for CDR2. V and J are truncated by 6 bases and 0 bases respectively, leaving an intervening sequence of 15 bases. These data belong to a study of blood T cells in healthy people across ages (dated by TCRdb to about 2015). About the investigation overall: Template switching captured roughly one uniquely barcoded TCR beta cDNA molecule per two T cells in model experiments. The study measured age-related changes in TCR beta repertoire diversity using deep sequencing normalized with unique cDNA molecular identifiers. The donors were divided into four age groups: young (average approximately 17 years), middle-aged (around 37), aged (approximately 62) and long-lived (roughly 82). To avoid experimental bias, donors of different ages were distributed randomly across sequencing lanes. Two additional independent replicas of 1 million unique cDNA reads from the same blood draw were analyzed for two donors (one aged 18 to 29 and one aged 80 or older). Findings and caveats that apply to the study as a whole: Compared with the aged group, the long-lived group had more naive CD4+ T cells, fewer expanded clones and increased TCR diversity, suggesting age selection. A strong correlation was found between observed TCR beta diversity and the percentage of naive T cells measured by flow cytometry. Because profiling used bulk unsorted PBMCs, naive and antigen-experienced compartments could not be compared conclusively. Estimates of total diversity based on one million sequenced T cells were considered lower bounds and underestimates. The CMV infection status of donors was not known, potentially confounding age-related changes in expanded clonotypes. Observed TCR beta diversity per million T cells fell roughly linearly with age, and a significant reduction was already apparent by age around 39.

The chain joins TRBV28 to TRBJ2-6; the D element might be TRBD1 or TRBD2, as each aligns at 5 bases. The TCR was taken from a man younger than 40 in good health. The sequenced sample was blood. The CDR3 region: CASSGHSGDSGANVLTF. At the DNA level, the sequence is TGTGCCAGCAGCGGACACAGCGGAGACTCTGGGGCCAACGTCCTGACTTTC.